The 26 T cell receptor beta chains in this list originate from one sample, sequenced in a study of control samples from healthy donors and cancer patients. Profiling relied on immunoSEQ multiplex PCR, and the TCRdb table lists in-frame clones only, not all of them. The sample carries some 140,000 clones, 90% to 95% recorded once. The sequenced sample consisted of PBMCs. The receptors here all came from a man aged 55 to 70 with colorectal cancer.

This chain links TRBV5-1 with TRBJ1-4, with unresolved D. V was shortened by 4 bases and J by 5 bases, with 9 bases between the two germline ends. CDR1 is SGHRS and CDR2 is YFSETQ in the germline V gene. CDR3 length: 13 amino acids. CDR3 DNA sequence: TGCGCCAGCAGCAGCGGACTAAATGAAAAACTGTTTTTT. Its translation: CASSSGLNEKLFF.

V gene TRBV20-1 combines with J gene TRBJ1-5; TRBD1 is a possible D gene (5 bases). CDR1 and CDR2 (germline): DFQATT, SNEGSKA (reference sequence). V gave up 3 bases and J gave up 1 base, with 16 bases separating them. The CDR3 runs 16 residues. The CDR3 region is CSASQRGSGSNQPQHF. The CDR3 DNA sequence: TGCAGTGCTAGTCAGAGGGGCTCGGGAAGCAATCAGCCCCAGCATTTT.

This clone was recorded a few times. The chain carries TRBV12-2 and TRBJ2-7; the table's TRBD2 call for D was not verified on the DNA. TRBV12-2 is a pseudogene segment. The CDR3 runs 12 residues. For the CDR3, the DNA is TGTGCAAGTCGCGCGGAATCCTACGAGCAGTACTTC. This encodes CASRAESYEQYF.

The rearrangement uses TRBV12-3 or TRBV12-4 and TRBJ1-6; D is unclear. Trimming pared 5 bases from V and 7 bases from J, leaving 9 bases between. The CDR3 length is 13 residues. In DNA form, the CDR3 reads TGTGCCAGCAGTCTCCAGGAAAATTCACCCCTCCACTTT. Protein sequence: CASSLQENSPLHF.

The chain links TRBV19 to TRBJ2-5; D possibly corresponds to TRBD2 (6 bases). Deletions cut 5 bases from V and 5 bases from J, with 12 bases between. Germline loops: CDR1 LNHDA, CDR2 SQIVND (reference sequence). There are 13 residues in the CDR3. This chain's CDR3 is CASSPLGGETQYF. The CDR3 nucleotides are TGTGCCAGTAGTCCGCTCGGGGGTGAGACCCAGTACTTC. Full variable domain (remainder filled in from reference TRBV19 and TRBJ2-5): DGGITQSPKYLFRKEGQNVTLSCEQNLNHDAMYWYRQDPGQGLRLIYYSQIVNDFQKGDIAEGYSVSREKKESFPLTVTSAQKNPTAFYLCASSPLGGETQYFGPGTRLLVL.

The chain recombines TRBV6-5 with TRBJ1-2; D is ambiguous. The CDR3 contains 13 residues. Germline V gene data show CDR1 as MNHEY and CDR2 as SVGAGI. V dropped 8 bases and J dropped 0 bases, with 10 bases sitting between them. CDR3: CASSRFSNYGYTF. DNA for the CDR3: TGTGCCAGCTCAAGGTTCTCTAACTATGGCTACACCTTC.

CDR3 loop: CALQDSGNTIYF. CDR3 in DNA: TGTGCCTTACAGGATTCTGGAAACACCATATATTTT. The chain links TRBV12-3 or TRBV12-4 to TRBJ1-3; D might be TRBD1 (5 bases). The V end lost 11 bases, the J end lost 1 base, and 9 bases lay between the germline ends. The CDR3 is 12 residues long.

This clone showed up just once. The chain links TRBV5-1 to TRBJ2-3; TRBD1 agrees at 11 bases. Per the germline V gene, CDR1 is SGHRS and CDR2 is YFSETQ. The CDR3 length is 18 residues. J lost 1 base, V lost 3 bases, and 10 bases had no gene match. The CDR3 DNA sequence: TGCGCCAGCAGCTCTGGACAGGGGGCTGTTGTTGGCACAGATACGCAGTATTTT. Its protein product is CASSSGQGAVVGTDTQYF. Full variable domain (remainder filled in from reference TRBV5-1 and TRBJ2-3): KAGVTQTPRYLIKTRGQQVTLSCSPISGHRSVSWYQQTPGQGLQFLFEYFSETQRNKGNFPGRFSGRQFSNSRSEMNVSTLELGDSALYLCASSSGQGAVVGTDTQYFGPGTRLTVL.

The sample holds one count of this clone. The V gene is TRBV4-2, the J gene TRBJ2-1, with D perhaps matching TRBD1 or TRBD2 (6 bases each). Germline-derived CDR1 and CDR2 are LGHNA and YNFKEQ. Trimming took 1 base from V and 6 from J, leaving 25 bases between them. The CDR3 consists of 19 residues. The CDR3 DNA is TGTGCCAGCAGCCAAGGTATAACAGGGCGGGGTTACACGGGCAATGAGCAGTTCTTC. It yields the protein CASSQGITGRGYTGNEQFF.

The J gene is TRBJ1-2, the V gene TRBV5-1, with 9 positions matching TRBD1. CDR3 length: 15 amino acids. J was trimmed by 5 bases and V by 4 bases; bases with no gene match: 9. The germline V gene encodes CDR1 SGHRS and CDR2 YFSETQ. The DNA of the CDR3 is TGCGCCAGCAGCCCGGGGGACAGGGTAGTGTATGGCTACACCTTC. It codes for CASSPGDRVVYGYTF.

The rearrangement joins TRBV19 to TRBJ1-1; D not resolved. The V gene lost 5 bases and the J gene lost 4 bases, with 11 bases spanning the gap. CDR3 length: 13 residues. In germline, CDR1 is LNHDA, CDR2 SQIVND (reference sequence). The DNA for the CDR3 is TGTGCCAGTAGTCCTGCCTTGGGCACTGAAGCTTTCTTT. Translating it yields CASSPALGTEAFF.

This clone showed up just a few times. The V call is TRBV6-5, the J call TRBJ2-3; TRBD2 agrees at 9 bases. The CDR3 totals 15 residues. V was clipped by 2 bases and J by 6 bases; unmatched bases: 6. Germline CDR1 reads MNHEY; CDR2 reads SVGAGI. The CDR3 nucleotides are TGTGCCAGCAGTTACGAGCGGGGGGCCCCTGATACGCAGTATTTT. Translating it yields CASSYERGAPDTQYF.

This chain links TRBV5-4 with TRBJ2-7; tentative D call: TRBD1 (5 bases). Germline V gives CDR1 SGHNT, CDR2 YYREEE (reference sequence). There are 12 residues in the CDR3. The germline V and J ends were trimmed by 3 bases and 3 bases, with 7 bases remaining between them. The CDR3 DNA reads as TGTGCCAGCAGCTGGGGCAACTACGAGCAGTACTTC. Translated: CASSWGNYEQYF.

The chain uses TRBV6-2 or TRBV6-3 and TRBJ2-7; 7 nucleotides match TRBD1. This CDR3 comprises 13 residues. With 5 bases clipped from V and 6 bases from J, the junction kept 7 bases outside the gene matches. Germline lookup yields CDR1 MNHEY and CDR2 SVGEGT. The CDR3 loop reads CASSKTDRIEQYF. DNA of the CDR3: TGTGCCAGCAGTAAAACGGACAGGATCGAGCAGTACTTC.

J is TRBJ2-5 and V is TRBV6-1; possibly TRBD1 for D (7 bases). This CDR3 comprises 15 residues. Germline V gene data show CDR1 as MNHNS and CDR2 as SASEGT. V was shortened by 0 bases and J by 5 bases, with 13 bases between the two germline ends. CDR3 nucleotides: TGTGCCAGCAGTGAAGCGGGCAGGGGGGTCGAGACCCAGTACTTC. Translating gives CASSEAGRGVETQYF.

The genes are TRBV12-3 or TRBV12-4 and TRBJ1-2, with a possible D match to TRBD1 (5 bases). The CDR3 sequence is 12 residues long. V lost 5 bases, J lost 8 bases, and 12 bases lay in between. Here the CDR3 reads CASSPGAGGYTF. The CDR3 DNA reads TGTGCCAGCAGTCCTGGGGCGGGAGGCTACACCTTC.

On this clone: Mismatch with germline at one junction end may stem from a read error. The chain is built from TRBV6-5 and TRBJ1-1, with D tentatively TRBD1 (6 bases). The germline V gene encodes CDR1 MNHEY and CDR2 SVGAGI. The CDR3 totals 15 residues. CDR3 amino acids: CANSPGGPRSTEAFF. The DNA for the CDR3 is TGTGCCAACAGTCCCGGGGGGCCCCGGTCGACTGAAGCTTTCTTT.

J is TRBJ1-5 and V is TRBV6-5; D is perhaps TRBD1 (6 bases). The CDR3 consists of 14 residues. The V and J ends lost 7 bases and 0 bases respectively, with 10 bases between them. Germline-derived CDR1 and CDR2 are MNHEY and SVGAGI. As DNA, the CDR3 is TGTGCCAGCACCCTGACAGGTAGCAATCAGCCCCAGCATTTT. It encodes CASTLTGSNQPQHF.

J is TRBJ2-5 and V is TRBV6-2 or TRBV6-3, with D unresolved. Looked up from germline, CDR1 is MNHEY and CDR2 is SVGEGT. Trimming cost V 2 bases and J 7 bases, with 11 bases left between them. The CDR3 spans 13 residues. The CDR3 DNA reads TGTGCCAGCAGTTACGGAAGGATGGGGACCCAGTACTTC. Translating it yields CASSYGRMGTQYF.

The chain links TRBV6-5 to TRBJ2-7, with a tentative D call TRBD1 (6 bases). V was trimmed by 1 base and J by 5 bases, leaving 12 bases between them. CDR1 is MNHEY and CDR2 is SVGAGI in the germline V gene. The CDR3 has 14 residues. The CDR3 is CASSYFSGAHEQYF. CDR3 coding DNA: TGTGCCAGCAGTTACTTTTCAGGGGCACACGAGCAGTACTTC.

The chain recombines TRBV5-4 with TRBJ2-7, with TRBD1 matching over 9 bases. The CDR3 is made up of 15 amino acids. Germline values: CDR1 SGHNT, CDR2 YYREEE (reference sequence). J was trimmed by 2 bases and V by 2 bases; bases with no gene match: 5. CDR3 protein: CASSFGQGKTYEQYF. For the CDR3, the DNA is TGTGCCAGCAGCTTCGGACAGGGGAAGACCTACGAGCAGTACTTC.

For the CDR3, the DNA is TGTGCCAGCTCCGACAGGGAGTACAATCAGCCCCAGCATTTT. Its translation is CASSDREYNQPQHF. V usage is TRBV28 and J usage is TRBJ1-5; the match to TRBD1 covers 7 bases. The junction had 7 bases not matched to a gene; V was cut back by 8 bases and J by 3 bases. CDR3 length: 14 amino acids. Germline values: CDR1 MDHEN, CDR2 SYDVKM.

CDR3 sequence (DNA): TGCGCCAGCAGCTTGGAATGGAACACTGAAGCTTTCTTT. It translates to CASSLEWNTEAFF. The rearrangement uses TRBV5-1 and TRBJ1-1; D not certain. CDR1 SGHRS and CDR2 YFSETQ come from the germline V gene. Trimming removed 0 bases from V and 1 base from J, with 4 bases in between. CDR3 length equals 13 residues.

The chain recombines TRBV28 with TRBJ1-5; D is uncertain. V was clipped by 3 bases and J by 4 bases, with 7 bases between them. There are 13 residues in the CDR3. Germline loops: CDR1 MDHEN, CDR2 SYDVKM. The CDR3 is CASSFPGNQPQHF. CDR3 nucleotide sequence: TGTGCCAGCAGTTTCCCGGGAAATCAGCCCCAGCATTTT.

This chain connects TRBV5-4 to TRBJ1-1; 8 bases line up with TRBD1. The length of the CDR3 is 15 residues. The J segment lost 6 bases and the V segment lost 0 bases, leaving 7 bases of the junction unmatched. Germline CDR1 SGHNT, CDR2 YYREEE (reference sequence). CDR3 region: CASSLEGQGNSEAFF. As DNA, the CDR3 is TGTGCCAGCAGCTTGGAAGGACAGGGTAATTCTGAAGCTTTCTTT. Full variable domain (remainder filled in from reference TRBV5-4 and TRBJ1-1): ETGVTQSPTHLIKTRGQQVTLRCSSQSGHNTVSWYQQALGQGPQFIFQYYREEENGRGNFPPRFSGLQFPNYSSELNVNALELDDSALYLCASSLEGQGNSEAFFGQGTRLTVV.

This clone came up once. J is TRBJ1-6 and V is TRBV7-2; perhaps TRBD1 as D (6 bases). The CDR3 length is 15 residues. Trimming cost V 5 bases and J 6 bases, with 14 bases left between them. CDR1 and CDR2 (germline): SGHTA, FQGNSA. CDR3 residues: CASSPIQGPNSPLHF. The CDR3 nucleotides are TGTGCCAGCAGCCCTATACAGGGACCTAATTCACCCCTCCACTTT.